Following are 27 T cell receptor beta chains from one sample sequenced in a study of radiation and T cells in renal cell carcinoma. The method was immunoSEQ multiplex PCR; TCRdb's version includes in-frame clones alone and lacks a portion of them. The sample includes 150,000 or so clones, roughly 86% of them seen just once. The time point denotes: blood 2 weeks post-SBRT. Treatment noted: 15 Gy SBRT to primary tumor, nephrectomy 4 weeks later. The sequences come from blood, collected from a patient whose treatment included radiotherapy and nephrectomy. Receptor source: a woman in her forties or fifties with renal cell carcinoma.

This chain connects TRBV6-6 to TRBJ2-5, with 9 bases matching TRBD1. V trimming: 0 bases; J trimming: 2 bases; junction bases outside the gene matches: 4. Germline loops: CDR1 MNHNY, CDR2 SVGAGI (reference sequence). The CDR3 consists of 16 residues. CDR3 bases: TGTGCCAGCAGTTACTCGGGGACAGGGAGTCAAGAGACCCAGTACTTC. Translation: CASSYSGTGSQETQYF.

The V and J genes are TRBV5-1 and TRBJ1-1; maybe TRBD1 (6 bases). CDR3 length: 15 residues. Germline loops: CDR1 SGHRS, CDR2 YFSETQ. The V and J ends lost 3 bases and 0 bases respectively, with 12 bases between them. CDR3 region: CASSYTTGMNTEAFF. The CDR3 nucleotides are TGCGCCAGCAGCTACACTACAGGGATGAACACTGAAGCTTTCTTT.

This chain uses TRBV15 with TRBJ1-1, with 7 positions matching TRBD1. The germline CDR1 and CDR2 sequences are LNHNV and YYDKDF (reference sequence). The CDR3 is made up of 14 amino acids. J was trimmed by 7 bases and V by 8 bases; bases with no gene match: 13. The CDR3, as DNA: TGTGCCACCGCCAGAGGGCAGGGGGTGATTGAAGCTTTCTTT. Protein product: CATARGQGVIEAFF.

This chain links TRBV7-9 with TRBJ2-2, with 11 bases lining up with TRBD1. The junction had 6 bases not matched to a gene; V was cut back by 6 bases and J by 6 bases. The CDR3 spans 15 residues. The germline gives CDR1 SEHNR, CDR2 FQNEAQ (reference sequence). The CDR3 bases are TGTGCCAGCAGGACCGGGACAGGGGGGTCCGGGGAGCTGTTTTTT. Amino acids: CASRTGTGGSGELFF.

This chain uses TRBV9 with TRBJ1-2; D possibly corresponds to TRBD1 (6 bases). CDR1 SGDLS and CDR2 YYNGEE come from the germline V gene. V lost 2 bases and J 5 bases, leaving 22 bases between the germline ends. This CDR3 contains 17 residues. As DNA, the CDR3 is TGTGCCAGCAGCGTCGGGGGGCGGGACACCTCGATTTATGGCTACACCTTC. This translates into CASSVGGRDTSIYGYTF.

The chain carries TRBV28 and TRBJ2-7; D is undetermined. Looked up from germline, CDR1 is MDHEN and CDR2 is SYDVKM. The ends were cut back, 3 bases at V and 6 bases at J, with 12 bases in the middle. This CDR3 contains 13 residues. In DNA form, the CDR3 reads TGTGCCAGCAGTTTGGGTGTGCTAGGCGAGCAGTACTTC. Residues: CASSLGVLGEQYF.

The chain employs TRBV11-2 and TRBJ2-5, with TRBD1 identical over 9 bases. J lost 5 bases, V lost 5 bases, and 9 bases had no gene match. Germline lookup yields CDR1 SGHAT and CDR2 FQNNGV. The CDR3 has 15 amino acids. The CDR3 nucleotides are TGTGCCAGCAGCCCAAGACAGGGGGAGCAGGAGACCCAGTACTTC. This gives the protein CASSPRQGEQETQYF.

The CDR3 bases are TGTGCCAGCTCGCAGGACAGGGGTGGTTCACCCCTCCACTTT. Its translation is CASSQDRGGSPLHF. The chain has TRBV18 and TRBJ1-6; the match to TRBD1 covers 9 bases. CDR3 length equals 14 residues. Germline CDR1 and CDR2: KGHSH and LQKENI. V was clipped by 6 bases and J by 9 bases; unmatched bases: 6.

This chain joins TRBV19 and TRBJ1-4; 8 positions match TRBD1. This CDR3 contains 16 residues. J lost 0 bases, V lost 5 bases, and 5 bases had no gene match. Germline CDR1 and CDR2: LNHDA and SQIVND (reference sequence). CDR3 region: CASSVLTGATNEKLFF. As DNA, the CDR3 is TGTGCCAGTAGTGTTCTGACAGGGGCAACTAATGAAAAACTGTTTTTT. Together with reference TRBV19 and TRBJ1-4, the CDR3 gives the full variable domain: DGGITQSPKYLFRKEGQNVTLSCEQNLNHDAMYWYRQDPGQGLRLIYYSQIVNDFQKGDIAEGYSVSREKKESFPLTVTSAQKNPTAFYLCASSVLTGATNEKLFFGSGTQLSVL.

V and J are TRBV7-9 and TRBJ1-3; D remains unclear. Trimming removed 3 bases from V and 2 bases from J, with 2 bases in between. CDR3 length equals 12 residues. Germline V gene data show CDR1 as SEHNR and CDR2 as FQNEAQ (reference sequence). The CDR3 loop reads CASSLTGNTIYF. CDR3 nucleotide sequence: TGTGCCAGCAGCTTGACTGGAAACACCATATATTTT.

The chain combines TRBV30 with TRBJ1-1, with D possibly matching TRBD1 (5 bases). V lost 3 bases and J 6 bases, leaving 8 bases between the germline ends. The length of the CDR3 is 11 residues. The germline V gene encodes CDR1 GTSNPN and CDR2 SVGIG (reference sequence). The CDR3 coding sequence is TGTGCCTGGAGGGGGGTGGCTGAAGCTTTCTTT. This sequence encodes CAWRGVAEAFF.

The chain carries TRBV7-9 and TRBJ1-2, with 7 bases fitting TRBD1. The V gene's germline CDR1 is SEHNR and CDR2 FQNEAQ (reference sequence). This CDR3 region has 15 residues. V trimming: 2 bases; J trimming: 4 bases; junction bases outside the gene matches: 7. In DNA, the CDR3 is TGTGCCAGCAGCTTAACCGGGACAGAGATCTATGGCTACACCTTC. Translation gives CASSLTGTEIYGYTF. The full variable domain, rest sourced from reference TRBV7-9 and TRBJ1-2, is DTGVSQNPRHKITKRGQNVTFRCDPISEHNRLYWYRQTLGQGPEFLTYFQNEAQLEKSRLLSDRFSAERPKGSFSTLEIQRTEQGDSAMYLCASSLTGTEIYGYTFGSGTRLTVV.

CDR3 protein: CASSPRGGGLQETQYF. The CDR3 region has the DNA TGTGCCAGCAGCCCACGCGGTGGTGGGCTCCAAGAGACCCAGTACTTC. V usage is TRBV11-3 and J usage is TRBJ2-5; D unresolved. Trimming stripped 5 bases from V and 1 base from J, with 17 bases between. This CDR3 is 16 amino acids long. Germline-derived CDR1 and CDR2 are SGHNT and YENEEA. Full variable domain (rest looked up from reference TRBV11-3 and TRBJ2-5): EAGVVQSPRYKIIEKKQPVAFWCNPISGHNTLYWYLQNLGQGPELLIRYENEEAVDDSQLPKDRFSAERLKGVDSTLKIQPAELGDSAVYLCASSPRGGGLQETQYFGPGTRLLVL.

The rearrangement uses TRBV9 and TRBJ2-5; 11 bases map to TRBD2. The CDR3 runs 16 residues. The germline V gene encodes CDR1 SGDLS and CDR2 YYNGEE. With V trimmed by 3 bases and J by 2 bases, 6 bases remained unmatched. CDR3 loop: CASSAQTSGEQETQYF. In DNA, the CDR3 is TGTGCCAGCAGCGCACAGACTAGCGGGGAGCAAGAGACCCAGTACTTC.

The chain uses TRBV5-1 and TRBJ1-1, with D unresolved. The germline V gene encodes CDR1 SGHRS and CDR2 YFSETQ. Trimming took off 5 bases at V and 7 bases at J, with 12 bases between the two ends. The CDR3 has 12 amino acids. CDR3: CASSQENGEAFF. The CDR3 region has the DNA TGCGCCAGCAGTCAAGAAAACGGTGAAGCTTTCTTT.

This clone was seen a few times. The chain recombines TRBV6-6 with TRBJ2-7, with D possibly being TRBD1 or TRBD2 (6 bases each). The V gene lost 2 bases and the J gene lost 2 bases, with 10 bases spanning the gap. Germline CDR1 and CDR2: MNHNY and SVGAGI (reference sequence). The CDR3 has 14 residues. CDR3 loop: CASSYVGGPYEQYF. The CDR3, as DNA: TGTGCCAGCAGTTACGTGGGGGGCCCCTACGAGCAGTACTTC.

The gene calls are TRBV19 and TRBJ2-1; D is tentatively TRBD1 or TRBD2 (5 bases each). Germline loops: CDR1 LNHDA, CDR2 SQIVND (reference sequence). The CDR3 runs 15 residues. The V and J ends lost 0 bases and 5 bases respectively, with 11 bases between them. The CDR3 DNA sequence: TGTGCCAGTAGTATAGATCGAGGGGCCCACAATGAGCAGTTCTTC. This gives the protein CASSIDRGAHNEQFF.

This clone was recorded at least ten times. The chain joins TRBV4-1 to TRBJ2-7; no firm D call. CDR1 and CDR2 from the germline V gene are MGHRA and YSYEKL. Trimming cost V 3 bases and J 2 bases, with 14 bases left between them. The CDR3 totals 15 residues. The CDR3 coding sequence is TGCGCCAGCAGCCACCCCGGCAGCACAACCTACGAGCAGTACTTC. Its translation is CASSHPGSTTYEQYF.

V and J are TRBV7-6 and TRBJ2-5; D not resolved. Germline CDR1 reads SGHVS; CDR2 reads FNYEAQ. V lost 4 bases, J lost 5 bases, and 11 bases lay in between. CDR3 size: 13 residues. The CDR3 here is CASSSEIRETQYF. CDR3 in DNA: TGTGCCAGCAGCTCCGAAATTAGGGAGACCCAGTACTTC.

The V call is TRBV18, the J call TRBJ2-6; no clear D. The CDR3 sequence is 15 residues long. V dropped 3 bases and J dropped 1 base, with 7 bases sitting between them. The germline CDR1 and CDR2 sequences are KGHSH and LQKENI. DNA for the CDR3: TGTGCCAGCTCACCGGGGTTGTCTGGGGCCAACGTCCTGACTTTC. Protein sequence: CASSPGLSGANVLTF.

The gene calls are TRBV7-2 and TRBJ1-2; TRBD1 matches 8 bases. Germline V gene data show CDR1 as SGHTA and CDR2 as FQGNSA. The CDR3 consists of 13 residues. V shed 6 bases and J 4 bases; nucleotides not matched to a gene: 4. The DNA for the CDR3 is TGTGCCAGCAGTACAGACAGGGGCTATGGCTACACCTTC. This gives the protein CASSTDRGYGYTF.

This clone was detected only a few times. This chain joins TRBV10-1 and TRBJ1-1, with unresolved D. From germline, CDR1 is WNHNN and CDR2 SYGVQD (reference sequence). Trimming removed 5 bases from V and 9 bases from J, with 4 bases in between. This CDR3 is 9 amino acids long. CDR3 nucleotide sequence: TGCGCCAGCAGTAAACAAGCTTTCTTT. This translates into CASSKQAFF.

V gene TRBV30 combines with J gene TRBJ1-3; D is unresolved. This CDR3 contains 15 residues. In germline, CDR1 is GTSNPN, CDR2 SVGIG (reference sequence). Trimming left V 2 bases short and J 0 bases short, with 11 bases between. Here the CDR3 DNA reads TGTGCCTGGAGTCTCTCGTCGAGCTCTGGAAACACCATATATTTT. Translation gives CAWSLSSSSGNTIYF.

This sequence joins TRBV7-9 and TRBJ2-1; TRBD1 agrees at 9 bases. Per the germline V gene, CDR1 is SEHNR and CDR2 is FQNEAQ (reference sequence). The V segment lost 7 bases and the J segment 13 bases; nucleotides outside the gene matches: 5. This CDR3 is 11 amino acids long. The CDR3 spells CASTPQGAQFF. The CDR3 DNA is TGTGCCAGCACCCCACAGGGGGCACAGTTCTTC.

The chain combines TRBV6-1 with TRBJ2-2; D not resolved. The CDR3 runs 14 residues. CDR1 is MNHNS, CDR2 SASEGT, per germline. Trimming cost V 2 bases and J 1 base, with 5 bases left between them. CDR3 sequence: CASSEWQNTGELFF. The CDR3 nucleotides are TGTGCCAGCAGTGAATGGCAGAACACCGGGGAGCTGTTTTTT.

This chain joins TRBV4-2 and TRBJ2-3; 10 nucleotides line up with TRBD2. CDR3 length: 15 amino acids. The V and J ends lost 3 bases and 7 bases, in that order; junction bases with no gene match: 7. CDR1 and CDR2 (germline): LGHNA, YNFKEQ. CDR3 DNA sequence: TGTGCCAGCAGCCAGGGCGGGACTAGCGTAAATACGCAGTATTTT. This codes for CASSQGGTSVNTQYF.

J is TRBJ1-2 and V is TRBV7-9; a possible D gene is TRBD1 (6 bases). This CDR3 spans 17 amino acids. Trimming cost V 1 base and J 0 bases, with 15 bases left between them. CDR1 SEHNR and CDR2 FQNEAQ come from the germline V gene (reference sequence). The CDR3 sequence is CASSLEGRTVPNYGYTF. In DNA, the CDR3 is TGTGCCAGCAGCTTAGAAGGGCGGACAGTACCTAACTATGGCTACACCTTC.